A selection of T cell receptor beta chains follows, all from one sample in a study of cytomegalovirus exposure and HLA in healthy donors. Assay used: immunoSEQ multiplex PCR; TCRdb lists only in-frame clones, some missing. This table has about 170,000 clones, about 85% appearing once. Sequencing was done on a sample of PBMCs. The receptors originated from a woman aged 50 to 60 in good health and CMV-seropositive. Both conserved end residues are part of each CDR3. A D gene is named only where the DNA matches it firmly. Expanded clones are given a class, and other clones once, few, many or no size at all.

cdr3_nt cdr3_aa d_call j_call v_call clone_size
TGTGCCAGCTGCCGGGGACAGATGAACACTGAAGCTTTCTTT CASCRGQMNTEAFF TRBD1 TRBJ1-1 TRBV7-9 -
TGTGCCAGCAGTTTTCTGGCAGGGGGTGACCGGCCCCAGCATTTT CASSFLAGGDRPQHF TRBD1 TRBJ1-5 TRBV27 -
TGTGCCAGCAGGAGCGGGGCGAACACCGGGGAGCTGTTTTTT CASRSGANTGELFF TRBD2 TRBJ2-2 TRBV2 -
TGTGGGTCCAGGACTAGCGGGAGGGCCGCCTACGAGCAGTACTTC CGSRTSGRAAYEQYF TRBD2 TRBJ2-7 TRBV28 -
TGTGCCATCACCGACGGGACTAGCGGGGAGAATGAGCAGTTCTTC CAITDGTSGENEQFF TRBD2 TRBJ2-1 TRBV10-3 few
TGTGCCACCAGCAGCGGGACAGGGGTTGGGGGAGCTTTCTTT CATSSGTGVGGAFF TRBD1 TRBJ1-1 TRBV15 -
TGCGCCAGCAGCTTGGACGCGGGACAGGGCATGAACACTGAAGCTTTCTTT CASSLDAGQGMNTEAFF TRBD1 TRBJ1-1 TRBV5-1 -
TGTGCCAGCAGGCAAAAAGGGGAGGGGAATTCACCCCTCCACTTT CASRQKGEGNSPLHF - TRBJ1-6 TRBV7-9 -
TGTGCCAGCAGTCTAGTCGGGGGTTATGGCAATCAGCCCCAGCATTTT CASSLVGGYGNQPQHF - TRBJ1-5 TRBV27 few
TGTGCCAGCAGTTCCCAGGGAGGGGGATATTCCTACGAGCAGTACTTC CASSSQGGGYSYEQYF - TRBJ2-7 TRBV28 -
TGTGCCATCAGTGTCAGTGTGAACACCGGGGAGCTGTTTTTT CAISVSVNTGELFF - TRBJ2-2 TRBV10-3 -
TGCAGTGCCGATTTTCGGGACGAGCAGTACTTC CSADFRDEQYF - TRBJ2-7 TRBV20-1 -
TGCGCCAGCAGCCAAGATCCAGCGCCAGGGGGCACTGAAGCTTTCTTT CASSQDPAPGGTEAFF TRBD1 TRBJ1-1 TRBV4-3 -
TGTGCCAGCAGTGAAGTACGGACTACTGGAAACACCATATATTTT CASSEVRTTGNTIYF - TRBJ1-3 TRBV2 -
TGTGCCAGCAGTTACTTCCTCAGGTCGGCCACTGAAGCTTTCTTT CASSYFLRSATEAFF - TRBJ1-1 TRBV6-6 few
TGTGCCAGCAGCCGACGGACAGGGCGCTTCTCTGGAAACACCATATATTTT CASSRRTGRFSGNTIYF TRBD1 TRBJ1-3 TRBV13 -
TGTGCCAGCAGCTCAAGCGGGAGGGGCTACGAGCAGTACTTC CASSSSGRGYEQYF TRBD2 TRBJ2-7 TRBV7-3 -
TGTGCCAGCAGCTTGGGGGTGCGGGAGGGAACAGATACGCAGTATTTT CASSLGVREGTDTQYF TRBD2 TRBJ2-3 TRBV11-3 -
TGCGCCAGCAGCTGGGGACTAGCGGGGGGGTCCAATGAGCAGTTCTTC CASSWGLAGGSNEQFF TRBD2 TRBJ2-1 TRBV5-1 -
TGTGCCAGCAGTGAACAGGCAAAGAACACTGAAGCTTTCTTT CASSEQAKNTEAFF - TRBJ1-1 TRBV6-1 once
TGTGCCAGCAGCAGGCAGGGACAGGGGTCCTACGAGCAGTACTTC CASSRQGQGSYEQYF TRBD1 TRBJ2-7 TRBV7-3 -
TGTGCCAGTAGTATCGACCCTCAGGGGGCCGGGGAGCTGTTTTTT CASSIDPQGAGELFF TRBD1 TRBJ2-2 TRBV19 -
TGTGCCAGCAGCTTAGTTCGCGACTACTCCTACGAGCAGTACTTC CASSLVRDYSYEQYF - TRBJ2-7 TRBV7-8 few
TGTGCCAGCAGCGCGGACAGGGATCAGCCCCAGCATTTT CASSADRDQPQHF TRBD1 TRBJ1-5 TRBV7-3 few
TGTGCCAGCAGCTCCTCTTGGGGGCGAGGAGATGGCTACACCTTC CASSSSWGRGDGYTF - TRBJ1-2 TRBV7-9 -
TGCAGCGTCGTTACAGGGACCACTGAAGCTTTCTTT CSVVTGTTEAFF - TRBJ1-1 TRBV29-1 -
TGTGCCAGCAGCGTAGGAGCGGGGGACAATGAGCAGTTCTTC CASSVGAGDNEQFF TRBD2 TRBJ2-1 TRBV9 -
TGTGCCAGCAGCCCAACTCCAGGACTAGCGGGGGATTGGGATACGCAGTATTTT CASSPTPGLAGDWDTQYF TRBD2 TRBJ2-3 TRBV5-4 few
TGCAGTGCCAAAGCGGGGGAGACCCAGTACTTC CSAKAGETQYF TRBD2 TRBJ2-5 TRBV20-1 -
TGTGCCAGCAGCCACATAGTAGGGGGTGGCTACACCTTC CASSHIVGGGYTF - TRBJ1-2 TRBV7-9 -
TGCAGCGTTGAAGAAGGGGCCCGGGGACTAGCGGGAGTTCACGAGCAGTACTTC CSVEEGARGLAGVHEQYF TRBD2 TRBJ2-7 TRBV29-1 -
TGTGCCAGCACCCCGAGCCGGGGACTAGGGGAGACCCAGTACTTC CASTPSRGLGETQYF TRBD2 TRBJ2-5 TRBV5-4 -
TGTGCCAGCAGTGAATATTCGCACAGGGCAGGGGAGCAGTACTTC CASSEYSHRAGEQYF - TRBJ2-7 TRBV25-1 -
TGTGCCAGCAGTACCAAGGTTGGGGCGGTCACCGGGGAGCTGTTTTTT CASSTKVGAVTGELFF - TRBJ2-2 TRBV28 -
TGCGCCAGCAGCCAAGAAGTTTCGGGACTGAATTTCGGAAACACCATATATTTT CASSQEVSGLNFGNTIYF - TRBJ1-3 TRBV4-3 few
TGTGCCAGCAGCTTAGGTACCCGCGGTAACACCGGGGAGCTGTTTTTT CASSLGTRGNTGELFF - TRBJ2-2 TRBV7-8 -
TGTGCCAGCAGTCCGCAGGGGGCAAACTATGGCTACACCTTC CASSPQGANYGYTF TRBD1 TRBJ1-2 TRBV27 -
TGTGCCACCAGCAGAGATAGCAGGGGAAATCAGCCCCAGCATTTT CATSRDSRGNQPQHF - TRBJ1-5 TRBV15 few
TGTGCCATCAGTGAGTTAGGGGGCGTGGGTTACGAGCAGTACTTC CAISELGGVGYEQYF TRBD1 TRBJ2-7 TRBV10-3 few
TGTGCCAGCAGTGAAGGTTACGCAGGGATCAATCAGCCCCAGCATTTT CASSEGYAGINQPQHF - TRBJ1-5 TRBV2 once
TGTGCCAGTAGTATTGGTCGGGAGGGTGAAGCTTTCTTT CASSIGREGEAFF - TRBJ1-1 TRBV19 -
TGCGCCAGCAGCTTTAGCGGGAGCGCAGATACGCAGTATTTT CASSFSGSADTQYF TRBD2 TRBJ2-3 TRBV5-1 few
TGTGCCAGCAGCCAAGGAAACCGACTAGCGGGCCGGTACGAGCAGTACTTC CASSQGNRLAGRYEQYF TRBD2 TRBJ2-7 TRBV4-2 once
TGTGCCAGCAGTACTTTCCCCGGGGGTAGGTTCAATGAAGCTTTCTTT CASSTFPGGRFNEAFF - TRBJ1-1 TRBV11-2 -
TGTGCCTGGAGTGCGGGACAGGATAATTCACCCCTCCACTTT CAWSAGQDNSPLHF TRBD1 TRBJ1-6 TRBV30 few
TGTGCCAGCTCCCCCTCTTTTTATGGCTACACCTTC CASSPSFYGYTF - TRBJ1-2 TRBV18 -
TGTGCCAGCAGCTCCGCTAGCGGGGCCACAGATACGCAGTATTTT CASSSASGATDTQYF TRBD2 TRBJ2-3 TRBV11-3 -
TGTTCCAGCAGCCGGTATGGGACAGGGGGCTCTGGAAACACCATATATTTT CSSSRYGTGGSGNTIYF TRBD1 TRBJ1-3 TRBV7-9 -
TGTGCCATCAGTGAGTCGTCCCTTCCCTACGAGCAGTACTTC CAISESSLPYEQYF - TRBJ2-7 TRBV10-3 -